This is a list of T cell receptor beta chains from one sample in a study of PD-1 blockade in classical Hodgkin lymphoma. Measured with immunoSEQ multiplex PCR; TCRdb has only the in-frame clones, and not every one. The sample has around 50,000 clones; around 74% are singletons. The input for sequencing was peripheral blood mononuclear cells (PBMCs), taken before the fourth cycle of nivolumab. All receptors derive from a human donor with classical Hodgkin lymphoma. The CDR3 runs from the conserved cysteine through the conserved F or W. A D gene is named only where the DNA matches it firmly. Clone size, where shown, is once, few, many, or a class for clones that have expanded.

TRBV18	TRBJ1-2	TRBD1	.	CASSYRDRAYGYTF	TGTGCCAGCTCATACCGGGACAGGGCCTATGGCTACACCTTC
TRBV2	TRBJ2-7	TRBD2	.	CASSPGLAGDYEQYF	TGTGCCAGCAGCCCGGGACTAGCGGGGGACTACGAGCAGTACTTC
TRBV30	TRBJ2-7	.	.	CAWNGQSSYEQYF	TGTGCCTGGAACGGACAGAGCTCCTACGAGCAGTACTTC
TRBV7-9	TRBJ1-1	.	.	CASSPYQGKAFF	TGTGCCAGCAGCCCGTATCAGGGTAAAGCTTTCTTT
TRBV9	TRBJ2-7	TRBD1	.	CASSGGQGTYEQYF	TGTGCCAGCAGCGGGGGACAGGGGACATACGAGCAGTACTTC
TRBV29-1	TRBJ2-7	TRBD1	.	CSVGQGSDEQYF	TGCAGCGTCGGACAGGGGAGTGACGAGCAGTACTTC
TRBV18	TRBJ1-4	.	.	CASSPLGPQSSEKLFF	TGTGCCAGCTCACCCTTAGGGCCACAGTCGAGCGAAAAACTGTTTTTT
TRBV18	TRBJ1-1	.	.	CASSPFTGRVTEAFF	TGTGCCAGCTCACCGTTCACAGGGAGGGTCACTGAAGCTTTCTTT
TRBV4-1	TRBJ2-1	.	few	CASSQAFYSYNEQFF	TGCGCCAGCAGCCAGGCTTTCTATAGCTACAATGAGCAGTTCTTC
TRBV5-1	TRBJ1-3	.	.	CASSPGPAGVNTIYF	TGCGCCAGCAGCCCGGGTCCAGCGGGGGTAAACACCATATATTTT
TRBV6-5	TRBJ2-1	.	.	CASSRYDSYNEQFF	TGTGCCAGCAGTCGATATGACTCCTACAATGAGCAGTTCTTC
TRBV5-1	TRBJ2-1	.	.	CASSLVRNEQFF	TGCGCCAGCAGCTTGGTGCGCAATGAGCAGTTCTTC
TRBV7-2	TRBJ2-6	.	.	CASSLRGANVLTF	TGTGCCAGCAGCCTGCGAGGGGCCAACGTCCTGACTTTC
TRBV7-2	TRBJ1-2	.	.	CASSLDGTGYTF	TGTGCCAGCAGCTTAGACGGGACCGGCTACACCTTC
TRBV7-2	TRBJ2-7	.	.	CASSTRQGSRRVGRAEQYF	TGTGCCAGCAGCACCCGACAGGGCTCGCGCAGGGTCGGGAGAGCCGAGCAGTACTTC
TRBV11-3	TRBJ2-3	.	.	CASSLESRGIVADTQYF	TGTGCCAGCAGCTTAGAGTCCCGAGGGATAGTGGCAGATACGCAGTATTTT
TRBV13	TRBJ2-2	.	.	CASSSPGVTGELFF	TGTGCCAGCAGCTCCCCAGGGGTTACCGGGGAGCTGTTTTTT
TRBV15	TRBJ2-7	TRBD1	.	CATSTYRGGDEQYF	TGTGCCACCAGCACATACAGGGGCGGCGACGAGCAGTACTTC
TRBV10-1	TRBJ2-4	TRBD1	.	CASSAGTGLNIQYF	TGCGCCAGCAGTGCCGGGACAGGGTTAAACATTCAGTACTTC
TRBV5-1	TRBJ1-4	TRBD1	.	CASAPGTGGSEKLFF	TGCGCCAGCGCCCCCGGGACAGGGGGCTCTGAAAAACTGTTTTTT
TRBV27	TRBJ2-1	TRBD2	.	CASRPGLAGGEQFF	TGTGCCAGCAGACCGGGACTAGCAGGTGGTGAGCAGTTCTTC
TRBV7-2	TRBJ1-5	.	few	CASSLEVNQPQHF	TGTGCCAGCAGCTTAGAAGTAAATCAGCCCCAGCATTTT
TRBV4-1	TRBJ2-7	.	.	CASSQEDRMNYEQYF	TGCGCCAGCAGCCAAGAAGACAGGATGAACTACGAGCAGTACTTC
TRBV12-5	TRBJ2-1	.	once	CASGWKGLNNEQFF	TGTGCTAGTGGTTGGAAGGGGCTAAACAATGAGCAGTTCTTC
TRBV9	TRBJ1-2	TRBD1	.	CASSVRQGYGYTF	TGTGCCAGCAGCGTGAGACAGGGGTATGGCTACACCTTC
TRBV7-6	TRBJ2-7	.	.	CASEESYEQYF	TGTGCCAGCGAGGAATCCTACGAGCAGTACTTC
TRBV4-1	TRBJ2-7	TRBD2	.	CASSQGTGGRDEQYF	TGCGCCAGCAGCCAAGGGACGGGAGGCCGGGACGAGCAGTACTTC